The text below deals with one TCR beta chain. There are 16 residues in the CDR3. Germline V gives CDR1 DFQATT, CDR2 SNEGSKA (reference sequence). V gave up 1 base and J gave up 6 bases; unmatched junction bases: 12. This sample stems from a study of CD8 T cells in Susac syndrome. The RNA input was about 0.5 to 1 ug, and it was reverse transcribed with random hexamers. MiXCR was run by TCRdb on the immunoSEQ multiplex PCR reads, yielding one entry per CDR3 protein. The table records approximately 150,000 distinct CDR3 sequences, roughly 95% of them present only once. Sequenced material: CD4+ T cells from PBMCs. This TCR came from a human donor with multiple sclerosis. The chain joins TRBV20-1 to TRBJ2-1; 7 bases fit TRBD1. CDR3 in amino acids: CSARAGVTGLPNEQFF. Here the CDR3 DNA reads TGCAGTGCTAGAGCGGGCGTGACAGGGCTCCCCAATGAGCAGTTCTTC.